This T cell receptor (beta chain) appears in the sequencing data of a study of blood T cells in healthy people across ages. The study recruited healthy Caucasian donors from Russia who were aged roughly 6 to 95. Trimming at V came to 1 base and at J to 6 bases, leaving 6 bases not matched to a gene. The CDR3 runs 16 residues. Germline V gene sequence: CDR1 SGHTA, CDR2 FQGNSA. This clonotype has just a few counts. A J-beta primer mix and a sample-barcoded 5' primer were used in a second PCR of about 7 to 12 cycles. Unique molecular identifiers of 12 random nucleotides labeled each cDNA. TCRdb used MiXCR to reprocess the 5' RACE reads, holding one entry per CDR3 protein. The sample has about 650,000 distinct CDR3 sequences, about 50% seen once; the top ten hold around an eighth.

The material sequenced was blood. The receptor was isolated from a woman over 75 in good health. The chain has TRBV7-2 and TRBJ2-1, with 10 bases lining up with TRBD1. In DNA, the CDR3 is TGTGCCAGCAGCTTAGTCCCGGGACAGGGGATCAATGAGCAGTTCTTC. It translates to CASSLVPGQGINEQFF.